The 10 T cell receptor beta chains in this list originate from one sample, sequenced in a study of CD8 T cells in ankylosing spondylitis. MiXCR, applied by TCRdb to the 5' RACE reads, yields one record per CDR3 protein. The sample lists 200,000 to 300,000 distinct CDR3 sequences, 30% to 35% occurring once. The sample comprised blood, either unsorted or a sorted T cell fraction (not recorded which). These TCRs come from a male donor with ankylosing spondylitis or in good health (not recorded which).

This clonotype was found a few times. This chain uses TRBV20-1 with TRBJ2-1; 9 bases fit TRBD1. The CDR3 totals 13 residues. Unmatched junction bases numbered 6, after V lost 6 bases and J lost 6 bases. Germline V gene sequence: CDR1 DFQATT, CDR2 SNEGSKA (reference sequence). Here the CDR3 reads CSARTDRGNEQFF. Written as DNA, the CDR3 is TGCAGTGCCCGGACGGACAGGGGCAATGAGCAGTTCTTC.

The rearrangement uses TRBV12-3 or TRBV12-4 and TRBJ2-7; maybe TRBD2 (6 bases). Between the trimmed V and J ends, which lost 6 bases and 3 bases, there was a span of 15 bases. The CDR3 spans 14 residues. For the CDR3, the DNA is TGTGCCAGCAGCGGCGGGACGGAGGTCTACGAGCAGTACTTC. Its protein product is CASSGGTEVYEQYF.

The V call is TRBV5-6, the J call TRBJ2-7, with no clear D. The CDR3 covers 13 residues. CDR1 is SGHDT, CDR2 YYEEEE, per germline. Trimming shortened V by 1 base and J by 2 bases, and 7 bases separated the two germline ends. For the CDR3, the DNA is TGTGCCAGCAGCTTGATGGCAGCCTACGAGCAGTACTTC. Translation gives CASSLMAAYEQYF.

This clonotype was seen once. The chain is built from TRBV25-1 and TRBJ2-7; 9 bases agree with TRBD1. CDR1 and CDR2 from the germline V gene are MGHDK and SYGVNS. This CDR3 region has 13 residues. The V and J ends lost 2 bases and 5 bases, in that order; junction bases with no gene match: 1. The CDR3 sequence: CASSETGGHEQYF. CDR3 nucleotides: TGTGCCAGCAGTGAAACAGGGGGCCACGAGCAGTACTTC.

The V and J genes are TRBV20-1 and TRBJ2-1, with unresolved D. CDR3 length: 16 residues. Per germline, CDR1 DFQATT and CDR2 SNEGSKA (reference sequence). The V end was cut by 0 bases, the J end by 7 bases, with 19 bases between. In DNA, the CDR3 is TGCAGTGCTAGAGATGTCCTAGGCCCCCCAAGAAATGAGCAGTTCTTC. This gives the protein CSARDVLGPPRNEQFF.

This clonotype was picked up one time. This chain uses TRBV20-1 with TRBJ2-3; TRBD2 might be the D (6 bases). The CDR3 runs 14 residues. Germline lookup yields CDR1 DFQATT and CDR2 SNEGSKA (reference sequence). The ends were cut back, 5 bases at V and 1 base at J, with 13 bases in the middle. CDR3: CSAPTGDGTDTQYF. The CDR3 coding sequence is TGCAGTGCTCCGACGGGGGATGGCACAGATACGCAGTATTTT.

In its sample, this clonotype was seen a few times. The chain employs TRBV20-1 and TRBJ2-7; D gene unclear. This CDR3 has 12 residues. V lost 3 bases, J lost 1 base, and 7 bases lay in between. The V gene's germline CDR1 is DFQATT and CDR2 SNEGSKA (reference sequence). The DNA for the CDR3 is TGCAGTGCTAGGGGGTGGTCCTACGAGCAGTACTTC. It encodes CSARGWSYEQYF.

This clonotype turned up a few times. J is TRBJ2-5 and V is TRBV11-2; D is possibly TRBD1 (5 bases). Germline lookup yields CDR1 SGHAT and CDR2 FQNNGV. Trimming took 2 bases from V and 1 from J, leaving 11 bases between them. The CDR3 has 15 amino acids. As DNA, the CDR3 is TGTGCCAGCAGCTTAATGGGGCACAGCCAAGAGACCCAGTACTTC. It specifies CASSLMGHSQETQYF.

This chain connects TRBV20-1 to TRBJ2-1; TRBD1 might be the D (5 bases). V shed 5 bases and J shed 0 bases, with 14 bases lying between them. Germline V gene sequence: CDR1 DFQATT, CDR2 SNEGSKA (reference sequence). The CDR3 length is 15 residues. The CDR3: CSAPVSRGSYNEQFF. For the CDR3, the DNA is TGCAGTGCTCCCGTATCAAGGGGCTCCTACAATGAGCAGTTCTTC.

This chain uses TRBV29-1 with TRBJ2-1, with D perhaps TRBD1 (6 bases). V was clipped by 5 bases and J by 5 bases, with 16 bases between them. In germline, CDR1 is SQVTM, CDR2 ANQGSEA. The CDR3 totals 14 residues. Here the CDR3 DNA reads TGCAGCGTTAAAAGAGGGGGACCCAACAATGAGCAGTTCTTC. Its protein is CSVKRGGPNNEQFF.